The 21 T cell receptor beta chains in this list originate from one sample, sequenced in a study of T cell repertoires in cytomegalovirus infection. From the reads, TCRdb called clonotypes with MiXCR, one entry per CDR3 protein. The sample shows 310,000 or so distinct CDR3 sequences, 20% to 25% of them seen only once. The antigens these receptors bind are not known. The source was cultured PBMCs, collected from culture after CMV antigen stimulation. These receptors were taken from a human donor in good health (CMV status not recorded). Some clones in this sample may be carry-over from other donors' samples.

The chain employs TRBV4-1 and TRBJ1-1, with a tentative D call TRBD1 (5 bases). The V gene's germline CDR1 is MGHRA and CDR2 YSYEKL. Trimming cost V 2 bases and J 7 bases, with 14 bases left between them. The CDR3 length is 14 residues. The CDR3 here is CASSQREGRDEAFF. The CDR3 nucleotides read TGCGCCAGCAGCCAAAGAGAGGGGCGGGATGAAGCTTTCTTT.

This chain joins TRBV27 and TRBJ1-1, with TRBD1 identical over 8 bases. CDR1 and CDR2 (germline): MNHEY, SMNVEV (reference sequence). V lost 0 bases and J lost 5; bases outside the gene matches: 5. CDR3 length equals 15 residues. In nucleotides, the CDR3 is TGTGCCAGCAGTTTATCGAAACAGGGGGGGACTGAAGCTTTCTTT. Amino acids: CASSLSKQGGTEAFF.

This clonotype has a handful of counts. The CDR3 loop is CASRTGQTNYGYTF. The DNA of the CDR3 is TGTGCCAGCAGGACCGGACAGACCAACTATGGCTACACCTTC. This chain joins TRBV6-2 or TRBV6-3 and TRBJ1-2; D perhaps matches TRBD1 (6 bases). V was pared by 6 bases and J by 2 bases, with 13 bases between. CDR3 length: 14 residues. Germline V CDR1 and CDR2: MNHEY, SVGEGT.

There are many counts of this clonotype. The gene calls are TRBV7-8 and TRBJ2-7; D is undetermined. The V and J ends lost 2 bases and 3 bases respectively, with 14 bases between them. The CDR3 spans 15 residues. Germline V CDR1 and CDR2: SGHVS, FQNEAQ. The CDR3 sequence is CASSLTDSRDYEQYF. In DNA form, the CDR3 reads TGTGCCAGCAGCTTAACGGATTCAAGGGACTACGAGCAGTACTTC.

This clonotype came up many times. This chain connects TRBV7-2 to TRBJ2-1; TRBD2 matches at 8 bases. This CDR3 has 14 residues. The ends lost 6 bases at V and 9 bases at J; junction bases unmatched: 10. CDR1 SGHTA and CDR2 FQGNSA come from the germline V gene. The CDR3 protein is CASSMTSVRGEQFF. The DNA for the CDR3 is TGTGCCAGCAGTATGACTAGCGTGAGGGGTGAGCAGTTCTTC.

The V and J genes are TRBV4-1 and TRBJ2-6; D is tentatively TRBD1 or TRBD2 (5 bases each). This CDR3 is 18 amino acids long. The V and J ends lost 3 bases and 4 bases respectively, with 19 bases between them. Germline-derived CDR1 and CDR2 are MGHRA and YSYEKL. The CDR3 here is CASSQHFGTGGGANVLTF. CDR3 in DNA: TGCGCCAGCAGCCAGCACTTTGGGACCGGCGGGGGGGCCAACGTCCTGACTTTC.

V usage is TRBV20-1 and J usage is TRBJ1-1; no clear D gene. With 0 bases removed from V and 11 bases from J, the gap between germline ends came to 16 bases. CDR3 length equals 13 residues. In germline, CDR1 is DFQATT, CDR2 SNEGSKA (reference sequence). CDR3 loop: CSAREGGKGPAFF. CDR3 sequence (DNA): TGCAGTGCTAGAGAGGGAGGGAAGGGTCCGGCTTTCTTT.

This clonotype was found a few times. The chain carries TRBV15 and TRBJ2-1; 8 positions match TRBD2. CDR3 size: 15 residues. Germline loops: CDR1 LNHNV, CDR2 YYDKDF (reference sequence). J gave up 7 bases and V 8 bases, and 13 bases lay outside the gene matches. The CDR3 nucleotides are TGTGCCACCTTGCCCGGGGGGGGAGAGGAGAATGAGCAGTTCTTC. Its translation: CATLPGGGEENEQFF.

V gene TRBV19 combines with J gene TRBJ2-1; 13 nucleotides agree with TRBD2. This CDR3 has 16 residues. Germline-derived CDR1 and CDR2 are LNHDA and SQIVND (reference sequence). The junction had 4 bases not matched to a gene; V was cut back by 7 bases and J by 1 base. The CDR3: CASTGLAGVSYNEQFF. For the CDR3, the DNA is TGTGCCAGTACCGGACTAGCGGGAGTTTCCTACAATGAGCAGTTCTTC. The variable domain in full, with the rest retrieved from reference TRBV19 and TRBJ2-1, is DGGITQSPKYLFRKEGQNVTLSCEQNLNHDAMYWYRQDPGQGLRLIYYSQIVNDFQKGDIAEGYSVSREKKESFPLTVTSAQKNPTAFYLCASTGLAGVSYNEQFFGPGTRLTVL.

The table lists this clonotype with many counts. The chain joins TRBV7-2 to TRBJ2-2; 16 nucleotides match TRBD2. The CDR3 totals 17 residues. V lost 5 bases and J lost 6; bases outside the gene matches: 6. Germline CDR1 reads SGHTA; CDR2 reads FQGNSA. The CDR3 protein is CASSPPGLAGGAGELFF. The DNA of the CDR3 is TGTGCCAGCAGCCCGCCGGGACTAGCGGGAGGGGCCGGGGAGCTGTTTTTT.

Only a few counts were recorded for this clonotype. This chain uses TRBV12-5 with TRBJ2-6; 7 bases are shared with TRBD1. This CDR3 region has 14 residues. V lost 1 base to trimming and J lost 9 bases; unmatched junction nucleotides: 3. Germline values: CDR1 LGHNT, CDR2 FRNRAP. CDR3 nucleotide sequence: TGTGCTAGTGGTTTGGGACAGGGTGACAACGTCCTGACTTTC. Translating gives CASGLGQGDNVLTF.

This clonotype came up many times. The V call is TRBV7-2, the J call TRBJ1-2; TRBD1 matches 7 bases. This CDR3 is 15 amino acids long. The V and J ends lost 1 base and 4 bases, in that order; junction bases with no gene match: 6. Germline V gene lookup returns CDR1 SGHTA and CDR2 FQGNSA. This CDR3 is CASSLDLSGGYGYTF. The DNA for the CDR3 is TGTGCCAGCAGCTTAGATTTGTCAGGGGGCTATGGCTACACCTTC.

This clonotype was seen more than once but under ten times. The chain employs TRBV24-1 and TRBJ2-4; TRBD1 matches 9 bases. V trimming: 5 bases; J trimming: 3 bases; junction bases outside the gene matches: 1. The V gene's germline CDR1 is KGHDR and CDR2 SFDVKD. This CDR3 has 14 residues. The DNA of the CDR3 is TGTGCCACCAGTGGGACAGGGGTCAAAAACATTCAGTACTTC. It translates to CATSGTGVKNIQYF.

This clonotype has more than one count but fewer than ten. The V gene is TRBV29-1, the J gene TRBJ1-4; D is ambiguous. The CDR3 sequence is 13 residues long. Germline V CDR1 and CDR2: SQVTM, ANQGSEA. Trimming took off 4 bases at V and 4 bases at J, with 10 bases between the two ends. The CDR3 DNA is TGCAGCGTTGGAACACAATATAATGAAAAACTGTTTTTT. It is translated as CSVGTQYNEKLFF.

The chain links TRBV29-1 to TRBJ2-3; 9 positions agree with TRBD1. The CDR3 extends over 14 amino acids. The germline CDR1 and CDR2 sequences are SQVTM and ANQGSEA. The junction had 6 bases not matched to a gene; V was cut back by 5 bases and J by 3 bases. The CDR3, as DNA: TGCAGCGTTCAAACAGGGGGCAGGACAGATACGCAGTATTTT. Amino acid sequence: CSVQTGGRTDTQYF.

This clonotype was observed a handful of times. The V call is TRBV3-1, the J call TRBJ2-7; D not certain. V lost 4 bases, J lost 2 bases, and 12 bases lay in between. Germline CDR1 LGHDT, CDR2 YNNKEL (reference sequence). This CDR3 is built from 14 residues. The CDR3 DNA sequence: TGTGCCAGCAGCCCCCGGACGGCTACCTACGAGCAGTACTTC. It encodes CASSPRTATYEQYF.

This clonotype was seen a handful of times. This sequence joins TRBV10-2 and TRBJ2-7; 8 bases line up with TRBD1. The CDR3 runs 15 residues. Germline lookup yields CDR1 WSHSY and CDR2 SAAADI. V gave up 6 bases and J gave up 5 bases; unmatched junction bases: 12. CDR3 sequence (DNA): TGCGCCAGCAGCCAACGGACAGGGAGACGGAACGAGCAGTACTTC. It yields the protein CASSQRTGRRNEQYF.

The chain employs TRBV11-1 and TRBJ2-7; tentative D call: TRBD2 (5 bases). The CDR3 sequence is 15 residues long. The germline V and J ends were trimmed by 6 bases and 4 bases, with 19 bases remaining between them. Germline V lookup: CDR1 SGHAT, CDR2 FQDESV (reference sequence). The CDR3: CASRQFSGSSYEQYF. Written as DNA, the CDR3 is TGTGCCAGCAGACAGTTTTCGGGGTCTTCTTACGAGCAGTACTTC.

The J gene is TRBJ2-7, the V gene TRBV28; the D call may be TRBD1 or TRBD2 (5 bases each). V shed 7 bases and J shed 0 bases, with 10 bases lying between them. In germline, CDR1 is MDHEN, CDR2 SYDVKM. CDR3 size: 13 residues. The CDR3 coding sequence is TGTGCCAGCAACCCTGGGACCTCCTACGAGCAGTACTTC. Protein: CASNPGTSYEQYF.

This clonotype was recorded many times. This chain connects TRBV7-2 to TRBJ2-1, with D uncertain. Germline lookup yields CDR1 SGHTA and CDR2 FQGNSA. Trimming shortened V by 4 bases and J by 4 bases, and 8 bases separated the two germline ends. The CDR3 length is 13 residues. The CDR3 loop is CASSSMGYNEQFF. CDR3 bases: TGTGCCAGCAGCTCCATGGGTTACAATGAGCAGTTCTTC.

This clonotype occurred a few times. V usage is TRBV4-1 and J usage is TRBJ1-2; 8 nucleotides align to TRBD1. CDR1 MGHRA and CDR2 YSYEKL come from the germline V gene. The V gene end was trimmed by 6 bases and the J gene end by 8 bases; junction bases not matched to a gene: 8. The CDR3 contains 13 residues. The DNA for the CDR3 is TGCGCCAGCAGTGGACAGGGCAGTTACGGCTACACCTTC. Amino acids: CASSGQGSYGYTF.